This TCR beta chain was documented in a study of siplizumab effects on memory and regulatory T cells. General observations from the study: Siplizumab significantly decreased alloreactive sequences from unstimulated CD4+ memory cells. No naive or memory phenotype could be assigned to roughly 80-95% of proliferating clones.

With respect to this clone: What it binds is not known.

Looked up from germline, CDR1 is MGHRA and CDR2 is YSYEKL. The trim removed 0 bases at V and 7 bases at J, leaving 5 bases unmatched. CDR3 size: 15 residues. This table comes from immunoSEQ multiplex PCR, and its TCRdb copy is limited to in-frame clones, with some not included. Among more than 75,000 clones listed, around 95% were seen once. This sequence originates from a human donor in good health. The specimen was naive CD4+ T cells sorted from blood. The V call is TRBV4-1, the J call TRBJ2-2, with TRBD2 matching 7 bases. CDR3 coding DNA: TGCGCCAGCAGCCAAGAGGGCGGGGGAGGCGGGGAGCTGTTTTTT. Translating it yields CASSQEGGGGGELFF.